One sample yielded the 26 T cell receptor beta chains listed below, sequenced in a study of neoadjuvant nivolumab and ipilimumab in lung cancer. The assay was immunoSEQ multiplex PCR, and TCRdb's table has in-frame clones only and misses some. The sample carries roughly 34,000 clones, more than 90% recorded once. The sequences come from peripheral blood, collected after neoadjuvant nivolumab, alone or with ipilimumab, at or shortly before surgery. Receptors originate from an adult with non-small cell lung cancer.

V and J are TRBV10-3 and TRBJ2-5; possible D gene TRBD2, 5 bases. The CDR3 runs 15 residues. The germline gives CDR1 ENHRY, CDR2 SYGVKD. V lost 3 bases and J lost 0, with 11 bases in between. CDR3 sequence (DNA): TGTGCCATCAGTGACGCTCGGGGATACCAAGAGACCCAGTACTTC. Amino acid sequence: CAISDARGYQETQYF.

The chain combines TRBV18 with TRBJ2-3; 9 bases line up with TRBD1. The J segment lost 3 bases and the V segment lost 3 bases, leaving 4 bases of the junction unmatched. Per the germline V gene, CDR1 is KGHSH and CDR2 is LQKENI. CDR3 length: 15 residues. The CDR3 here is CASSPGTGRTDTQYF. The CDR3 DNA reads TGTGCCAGCTCACCGGGGACAGGGAGGACAGATACGCAGTATTTT.

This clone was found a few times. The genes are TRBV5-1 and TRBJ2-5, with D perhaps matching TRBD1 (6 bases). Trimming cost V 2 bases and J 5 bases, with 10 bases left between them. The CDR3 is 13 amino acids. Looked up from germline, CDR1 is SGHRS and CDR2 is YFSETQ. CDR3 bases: TGCGCCAGCAGCTTATCCCAGGGGGAGACCCAGTACTTC. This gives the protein CASSLSQGETQYF. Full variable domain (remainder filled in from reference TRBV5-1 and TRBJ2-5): KAGVTQTPRYLIKTRGQQVTLSCSPISGHRSVSWYQQTPGQGLQFLFEYFSETQRNKGNFPGRFSGRQFSNSRSEMNVSTLELGDSALYLCASSLSQGETQYFGPGTRLLVL.

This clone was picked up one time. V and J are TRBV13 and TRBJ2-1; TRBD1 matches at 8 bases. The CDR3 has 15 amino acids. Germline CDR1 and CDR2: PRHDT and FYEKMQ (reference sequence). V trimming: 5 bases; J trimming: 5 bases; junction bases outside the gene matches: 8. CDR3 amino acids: CASSQDRVGHNEQFF. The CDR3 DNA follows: TGTGCCAGCAGCCAGGACAGGGTAGGGCACAATGAGCAGTTCTTC.

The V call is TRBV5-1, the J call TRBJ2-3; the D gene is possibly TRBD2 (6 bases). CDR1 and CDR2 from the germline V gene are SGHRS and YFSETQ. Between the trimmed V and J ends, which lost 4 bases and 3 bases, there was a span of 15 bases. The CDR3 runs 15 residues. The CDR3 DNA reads TGCGCCAGCAGCCAGGAGGGATTCGGTACAGATACGCAGTATTTT. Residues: CASSQEGFGTDTQYF.

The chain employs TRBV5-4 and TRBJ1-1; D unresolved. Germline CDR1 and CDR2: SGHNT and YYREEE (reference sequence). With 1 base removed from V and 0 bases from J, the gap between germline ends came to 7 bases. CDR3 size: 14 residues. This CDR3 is CASSLLGVNTEAFF. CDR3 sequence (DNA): TGTGCCAGCAGCTTGTTAGGAGTGAACACTGAAGCTTTCTTT. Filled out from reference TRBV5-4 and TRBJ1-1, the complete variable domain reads ETGVTQSPTHLIKTRGQQVTLRCSSQSGHNTVSWYQQALGQGPQFIFQYYREEENGRGNFPPRFSGLQFPNYSSELNVNALELDDSALYLCASSLLGVNTEAFFGQGTRLTVV.

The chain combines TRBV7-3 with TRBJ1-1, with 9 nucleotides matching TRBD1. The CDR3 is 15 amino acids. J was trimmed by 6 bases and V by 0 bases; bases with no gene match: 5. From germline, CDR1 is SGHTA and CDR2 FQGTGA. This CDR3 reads CASSLTSDRGAEAFF. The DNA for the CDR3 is TGTGCCAGCAGCTTAACTTCGGACAGGGGCGCTGAAGCTTTCTTT.

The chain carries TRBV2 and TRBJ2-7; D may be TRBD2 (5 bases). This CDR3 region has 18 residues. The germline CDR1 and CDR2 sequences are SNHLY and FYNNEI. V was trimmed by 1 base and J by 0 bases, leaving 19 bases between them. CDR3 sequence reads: CASSEGGRFGYPSYEQYF. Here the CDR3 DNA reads TGTGCCAGCAGTGAAGGAGGGCGGTTCGGGTATCCCTCCTACGAGCAGTACTTC.

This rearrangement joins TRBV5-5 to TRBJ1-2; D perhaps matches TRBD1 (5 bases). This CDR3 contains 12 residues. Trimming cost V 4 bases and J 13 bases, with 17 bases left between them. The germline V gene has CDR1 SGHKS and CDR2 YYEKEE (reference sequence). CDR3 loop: CASSVVPPGGTF. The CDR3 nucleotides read TGTGCCAGCAGCGTCGTCCCCCCCGGGGGCACCTTC.

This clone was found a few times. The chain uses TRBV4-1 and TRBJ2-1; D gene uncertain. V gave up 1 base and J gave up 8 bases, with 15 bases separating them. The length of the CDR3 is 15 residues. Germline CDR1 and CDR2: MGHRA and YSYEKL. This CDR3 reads CASSQVGTPSDEQFF. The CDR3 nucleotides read TGCGCCAGCAGCCAAGTTGGAACGCCCTCGGATGAGCAGTTCTTC.

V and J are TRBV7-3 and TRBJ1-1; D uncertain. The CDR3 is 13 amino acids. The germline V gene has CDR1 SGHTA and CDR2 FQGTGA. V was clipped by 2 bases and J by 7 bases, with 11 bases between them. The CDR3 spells CASSLRREDEAFF. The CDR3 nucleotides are TGTGCCAGCAGCTTACGTCGAGAGGATGAAGCTTTCTTT.

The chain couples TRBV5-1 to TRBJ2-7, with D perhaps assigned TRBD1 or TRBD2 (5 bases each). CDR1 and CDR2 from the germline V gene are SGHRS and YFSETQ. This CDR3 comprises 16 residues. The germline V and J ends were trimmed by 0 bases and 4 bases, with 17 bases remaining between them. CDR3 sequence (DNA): TGCGCCAGCAGCTTGGATGGGGGAGCCTACCAATACGAGCAGTACTTC. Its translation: CASSLDGGAYQYEQYF.

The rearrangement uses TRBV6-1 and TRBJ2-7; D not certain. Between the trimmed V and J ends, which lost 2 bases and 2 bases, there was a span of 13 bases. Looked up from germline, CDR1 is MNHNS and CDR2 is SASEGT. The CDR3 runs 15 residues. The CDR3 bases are TGTGCCAGCAGTGAACTAGACGGTGATACCTACGAGCAGTACTTC. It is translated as CASSELDGDTYEQYF.

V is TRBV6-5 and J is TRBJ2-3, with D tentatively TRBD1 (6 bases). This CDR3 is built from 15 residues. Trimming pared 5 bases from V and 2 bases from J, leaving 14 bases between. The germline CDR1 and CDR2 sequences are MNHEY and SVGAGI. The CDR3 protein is CASSPRQGHTDTQYF. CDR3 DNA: TGTGCCAGCAGTCCCCGGCAGGGGCACACAGATACGCAGTATTTT.

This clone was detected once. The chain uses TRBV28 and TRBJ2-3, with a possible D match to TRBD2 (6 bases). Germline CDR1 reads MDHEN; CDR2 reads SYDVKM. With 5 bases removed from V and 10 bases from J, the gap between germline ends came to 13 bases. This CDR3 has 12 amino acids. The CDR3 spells CASSQLALAQYF. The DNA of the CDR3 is TGTGCCAGCAGTCAACTAGCACTCGCGCAGTATTTT.

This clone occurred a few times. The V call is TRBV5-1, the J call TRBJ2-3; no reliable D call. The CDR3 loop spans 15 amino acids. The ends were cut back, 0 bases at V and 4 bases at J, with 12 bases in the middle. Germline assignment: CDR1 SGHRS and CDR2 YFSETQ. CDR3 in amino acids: CASSLEGIKPDTQYF. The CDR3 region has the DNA TGCGCCAGCAGCTTGGAGGGCATAAAGCCAGATACGCAGTATTTT.

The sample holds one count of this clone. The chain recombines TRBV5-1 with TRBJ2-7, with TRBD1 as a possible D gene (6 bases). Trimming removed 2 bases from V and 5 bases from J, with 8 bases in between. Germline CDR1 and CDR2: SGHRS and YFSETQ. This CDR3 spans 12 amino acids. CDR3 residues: CASSFRGDEQYF. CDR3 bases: TGCGCCAGCAGCTTCAGGGGTGACGAGCAGTACTTC.

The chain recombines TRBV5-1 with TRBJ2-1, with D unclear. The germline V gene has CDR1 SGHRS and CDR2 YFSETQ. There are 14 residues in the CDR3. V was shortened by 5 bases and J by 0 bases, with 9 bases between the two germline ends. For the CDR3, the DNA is TGCGCCAGCAGTCTCCCCAGCTCCTACAATGAGCAGTTCTTC. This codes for CASSLPSSYNEQFF.

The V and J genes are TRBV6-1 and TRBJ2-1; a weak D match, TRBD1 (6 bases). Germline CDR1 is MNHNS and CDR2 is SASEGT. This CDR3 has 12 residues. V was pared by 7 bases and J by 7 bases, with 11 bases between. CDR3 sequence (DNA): TGTGCCAGCACTAGGGGGTCTAATGAGCAGTTCTTC. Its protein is CASTRGSNEQFF.

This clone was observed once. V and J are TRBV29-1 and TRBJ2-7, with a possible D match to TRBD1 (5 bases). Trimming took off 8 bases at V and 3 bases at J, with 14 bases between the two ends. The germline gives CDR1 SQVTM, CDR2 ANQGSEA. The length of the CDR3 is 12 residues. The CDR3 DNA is TGCAGCTTTCTAGGGGATAGCTACGAGCAGTACTTC. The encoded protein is CSFLGDSYEQYF.

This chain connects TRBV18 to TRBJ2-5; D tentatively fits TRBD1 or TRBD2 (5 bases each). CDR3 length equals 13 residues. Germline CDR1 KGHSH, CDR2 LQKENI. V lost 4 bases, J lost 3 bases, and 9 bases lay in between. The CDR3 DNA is TGTGCCAGCTCACAAGGGACGGAAGAGACCCAGTACTTC. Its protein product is CASSQGTEETQYF.

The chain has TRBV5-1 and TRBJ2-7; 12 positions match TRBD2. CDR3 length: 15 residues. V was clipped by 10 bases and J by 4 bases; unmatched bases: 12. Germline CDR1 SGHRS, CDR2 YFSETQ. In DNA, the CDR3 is TGCGCCTCCAGCCCGACTAGCGGGAGCCGGTACGAGCAGTACTTC. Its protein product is CASSPTSGSRYEQYF. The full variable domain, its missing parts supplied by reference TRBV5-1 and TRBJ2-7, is KAGVTQTPRYLIKTRGQQVTLSCSPISGHRSVSWYQQTPGQGLQFLFEYFSETQRNKGNFPGRFSGRQFSNSRSEMNVSTLELGDSALYLCASSPTSGSRYEQYFGPGTRLTVT.

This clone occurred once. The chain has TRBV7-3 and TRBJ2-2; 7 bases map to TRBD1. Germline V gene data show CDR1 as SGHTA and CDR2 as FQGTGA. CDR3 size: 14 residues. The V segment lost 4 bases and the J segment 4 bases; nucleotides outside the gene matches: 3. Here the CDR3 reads CASSSRDSTGELFF. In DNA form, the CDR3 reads TGTGCCAGCAGCTCCCGGGACAGCACCGGGGAGCTGTTTTTT. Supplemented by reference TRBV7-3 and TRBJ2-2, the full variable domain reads GAGVSQTPSNKVTEKGKYVELRCDPISGHTALYWYRQSLGQGPEFLIYFQGTGAADDSGLPNDRFFAVRPEGSVSTLKIQRTERGDSAVYLCASSSRDSTGELFFGEGSRLTVL.

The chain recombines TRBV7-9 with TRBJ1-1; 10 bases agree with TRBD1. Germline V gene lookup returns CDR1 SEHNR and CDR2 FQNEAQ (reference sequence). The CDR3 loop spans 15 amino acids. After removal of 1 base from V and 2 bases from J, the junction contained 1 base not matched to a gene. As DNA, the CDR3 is TGTGCCAGCAGCTTAGGGGACAGGGGTAACACTGAAGCTTTCTTT. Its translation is CASSLGDRGNTEAFF.

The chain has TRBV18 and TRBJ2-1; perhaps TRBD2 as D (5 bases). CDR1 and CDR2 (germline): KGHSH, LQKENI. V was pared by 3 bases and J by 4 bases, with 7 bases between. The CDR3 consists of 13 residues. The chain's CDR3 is CASSPSAYNEQFF. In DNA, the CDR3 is TGTGCCAGCTCACCTAGCGCTTACAATGAGCAGTTCTTC.

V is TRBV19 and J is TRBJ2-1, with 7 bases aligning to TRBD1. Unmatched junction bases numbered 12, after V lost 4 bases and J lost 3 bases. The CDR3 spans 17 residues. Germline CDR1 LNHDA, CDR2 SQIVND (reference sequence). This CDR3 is CASSKSSGTEGYNEQFF. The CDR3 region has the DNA TGTGCCAGTAGTAAGAGCTCCGGGACAGAGGGCTACAATGAGCAGTTCTTC.